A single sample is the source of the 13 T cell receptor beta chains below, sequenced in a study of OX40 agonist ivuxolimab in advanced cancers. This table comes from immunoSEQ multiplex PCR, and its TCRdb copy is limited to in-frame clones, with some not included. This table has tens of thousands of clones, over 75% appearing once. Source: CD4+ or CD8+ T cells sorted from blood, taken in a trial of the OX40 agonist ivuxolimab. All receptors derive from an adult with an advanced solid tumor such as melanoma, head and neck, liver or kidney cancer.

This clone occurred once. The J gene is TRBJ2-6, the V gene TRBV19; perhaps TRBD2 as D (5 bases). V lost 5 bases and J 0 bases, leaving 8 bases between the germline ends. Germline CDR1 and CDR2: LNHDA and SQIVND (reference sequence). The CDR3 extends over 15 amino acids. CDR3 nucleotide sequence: TGTGCCAGTAGTTTCAGCGGCTCTGGGGCCAACGTCCTGACTTTC. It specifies CASSFSGSGANVLTF.

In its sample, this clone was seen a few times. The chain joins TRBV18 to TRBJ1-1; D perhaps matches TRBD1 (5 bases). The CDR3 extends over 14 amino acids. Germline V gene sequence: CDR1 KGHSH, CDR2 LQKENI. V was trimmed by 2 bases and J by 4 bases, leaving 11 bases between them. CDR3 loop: CASSPSGGVTEAFF. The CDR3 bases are TGTGCCAGCTCACCATCTGGGGGGGTCACTGAAGCTTTCTTT.

CDR3 region: CASRTGTSAYEQYF. CDR3 sequence (DNA): TGTGCCAGCAGGACCGGGACTAGCGCCTACGAGCAGTACTTC. This chain links TRBV2 with TRBJ2-7; 10 bases match TRBD2. CDR1 and CDR2 from the germline V gene are SNHLY and FYNNEI. The J segment lost 2 bases and the V segment lost 6 bases, leaving 4 bases of the junction unmatched. CDR3 length: 14 residues.

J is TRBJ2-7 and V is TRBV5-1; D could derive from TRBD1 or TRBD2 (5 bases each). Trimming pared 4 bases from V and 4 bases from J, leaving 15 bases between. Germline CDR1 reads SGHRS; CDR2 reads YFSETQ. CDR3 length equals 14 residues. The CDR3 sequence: CASSGTGTAYEQYF. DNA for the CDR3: TGCGCCAGCAGCGGGACCGGGACGGCTTACGAGCAGTACTTC. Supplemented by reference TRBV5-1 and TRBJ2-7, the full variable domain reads KAGVTQTPRYLIKTRGQQVTLSCSPISGHRSVSWYQQTPGQGLQFLFEYFSETQRNKGNFPGRFSGRQFSNSRSEMNVSTLELGDSALYLCASSGTGTAYEQYFGPGTRLTVT.

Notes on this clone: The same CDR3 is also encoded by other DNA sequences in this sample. Written as DNA, the CDR3 is TGCAGTGCTAGTCCTTACGAGCAGTACTTC. Translation: CSASPYEQYF. The rearrangement uses TRBV20-1 and TRBJ2-7; no clear D gene. V dropped 3 bases and J dropped 4 bases, with 4 bases sitting between them. The CDR3 length is 10 residues. Germline V gene sequence: CDR1 DFQATT, CDR2 SNEGSKA (reference sequence).

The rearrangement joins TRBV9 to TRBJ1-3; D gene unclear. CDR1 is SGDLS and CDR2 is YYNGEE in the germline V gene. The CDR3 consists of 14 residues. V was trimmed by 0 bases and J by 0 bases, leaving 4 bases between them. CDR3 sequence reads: CASSVDYSGNTIYF. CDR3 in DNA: TGTGCCAGCAGCGTAGACTACTCTGGAAACACCATATATTTT.

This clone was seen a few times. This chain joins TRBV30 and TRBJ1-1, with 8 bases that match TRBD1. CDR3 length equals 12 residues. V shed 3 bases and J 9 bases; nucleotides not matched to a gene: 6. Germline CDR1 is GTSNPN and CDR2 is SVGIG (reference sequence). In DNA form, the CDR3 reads TGTGCCTGGAGCCTTGGACAGGGTAAAGCTTTCTTT. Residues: CAWSLGQGKAFF.

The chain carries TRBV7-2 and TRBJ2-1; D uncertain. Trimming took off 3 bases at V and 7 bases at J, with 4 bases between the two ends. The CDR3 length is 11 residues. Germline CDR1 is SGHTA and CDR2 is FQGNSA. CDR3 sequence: CASSFMNEQFF. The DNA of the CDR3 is TGTGCCAGCAGCTTCATGAATGAGCAGTTCTTC.

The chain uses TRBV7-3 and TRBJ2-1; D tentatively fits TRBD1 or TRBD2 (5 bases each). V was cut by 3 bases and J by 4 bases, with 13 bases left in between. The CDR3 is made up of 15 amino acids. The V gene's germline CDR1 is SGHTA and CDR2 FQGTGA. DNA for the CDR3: TGTGCCAGCAGCTTTCGAGGGGACCAATACAATGAGCAGTTCTTC. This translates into CASSFRGDQYNEQFF.

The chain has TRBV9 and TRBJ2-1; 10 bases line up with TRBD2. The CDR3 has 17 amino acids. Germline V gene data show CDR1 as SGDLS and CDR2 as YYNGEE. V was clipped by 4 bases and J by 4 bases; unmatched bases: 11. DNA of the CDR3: TGTGCCAGCAGCCTGGGGGCTAGCGGGAGTGGATACAATGAGCAGTTCTTC. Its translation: CASSLGASGSGYNEQFF.

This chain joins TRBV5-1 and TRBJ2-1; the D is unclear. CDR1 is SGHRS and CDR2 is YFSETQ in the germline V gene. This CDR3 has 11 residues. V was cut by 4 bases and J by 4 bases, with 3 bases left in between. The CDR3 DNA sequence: TGCGCCAGCAGCGTGTACAATGAGCAGTTCTTC. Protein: CASSVYNEQFF.

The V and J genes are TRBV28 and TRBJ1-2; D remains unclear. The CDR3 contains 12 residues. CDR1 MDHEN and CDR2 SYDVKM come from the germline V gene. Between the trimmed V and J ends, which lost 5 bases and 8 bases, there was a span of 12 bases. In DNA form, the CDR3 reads TGTGCCAGCAGTCCGGTCGTACAAGGCTACACCTTC. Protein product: CASSPVVQGYTF.

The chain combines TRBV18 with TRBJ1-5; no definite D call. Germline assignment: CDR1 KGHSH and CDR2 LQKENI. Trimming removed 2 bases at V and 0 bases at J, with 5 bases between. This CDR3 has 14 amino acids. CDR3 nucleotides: TGTGCCAGCTCACCAAGTCCTAGCAATCAGCCCCAGCATTTT. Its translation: CASSPSPSNQPQHF.